What follows is one T cell receptor (beta chain) and its context. The antigen is undetermined. This sample was included in a study of CD8+CD57+ T cells in acquired aplastic anemia. Study information: Each DNA sample taken from sorted CD4+ and CD8+ cells came to about 3.2 ug on average. Findings of the study overall: Statistical testing detected no significant gap in CD8+ Simpson's diversity between patients and controls.

Trimming cost V 0 bases and J 4 bases, with 8 bases left between them. CDR1 is LNHNV, CDR2 YYDKDF, per germline (reference sequence). The CDR3 loop spans 14 amino acids. The TCR beta profiling, which covered VDJ combination and CDR3 sequence, was carried out using genomic DNA as the template. MiXCR, run by TCRdb on the reads, gives a single entry per CDR3 protein. The sample carries roughly 250,000 distinct CDR3 sequences, around 82% recorded once. All sequencing subjects had displayed CD8+CD57+ cell expansion on flow cytometry. The TCR sequence derives from a human donor with aplastic anemia. Sequencing was done on a sample of sorted CD4+, CD8+, or CD8+CD57+ T cells (not recorded which) from PBMCs. The chain has TRBV15 and TRBJ2-3; D is undetermined. This CDR3 reads CATSRDPSADTQYF. In DNA form, the CDR3 reads TGTGCCACCAGCAGAGACCCCTCGGCAGATACGCAGTATTTT.